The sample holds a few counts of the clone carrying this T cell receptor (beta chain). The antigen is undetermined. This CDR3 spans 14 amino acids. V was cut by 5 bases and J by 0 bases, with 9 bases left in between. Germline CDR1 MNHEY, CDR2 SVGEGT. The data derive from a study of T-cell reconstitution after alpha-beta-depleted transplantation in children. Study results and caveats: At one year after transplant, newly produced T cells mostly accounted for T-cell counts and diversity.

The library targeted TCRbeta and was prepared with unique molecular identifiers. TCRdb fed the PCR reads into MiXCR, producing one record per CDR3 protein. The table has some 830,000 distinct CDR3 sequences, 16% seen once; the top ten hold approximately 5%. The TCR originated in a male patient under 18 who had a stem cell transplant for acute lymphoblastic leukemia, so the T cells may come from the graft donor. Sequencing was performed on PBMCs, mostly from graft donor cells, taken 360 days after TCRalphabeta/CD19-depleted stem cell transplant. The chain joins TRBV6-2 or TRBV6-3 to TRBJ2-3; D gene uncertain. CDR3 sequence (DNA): TGTGCCAGCAGTCCTACCATAAGCACAGATACGCAGTATTTT. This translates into CASSPTISTDTQYF.